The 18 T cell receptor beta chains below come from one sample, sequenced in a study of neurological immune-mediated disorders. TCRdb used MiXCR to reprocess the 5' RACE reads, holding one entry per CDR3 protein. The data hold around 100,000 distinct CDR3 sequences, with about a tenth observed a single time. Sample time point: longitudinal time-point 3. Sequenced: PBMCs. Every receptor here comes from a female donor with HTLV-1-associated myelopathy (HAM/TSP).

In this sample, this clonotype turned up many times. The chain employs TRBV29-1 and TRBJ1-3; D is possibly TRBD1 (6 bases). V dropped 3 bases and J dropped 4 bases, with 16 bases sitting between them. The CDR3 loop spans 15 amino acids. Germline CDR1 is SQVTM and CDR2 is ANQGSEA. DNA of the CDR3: TGCAGCGTTGAGCCACTGACAGGACTAGGAAACACCATATATTTT. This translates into CSVEPLTGLGNTIYF.

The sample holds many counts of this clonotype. The CDR3 protein is CASSLIRTKAGNTIYF. The CDR3 nucleotides read TGTGCCAGCAGTTTAATTAGGACCAAGGCTGGAAACACCATATATTTT. The rearrangement links TRBV12-3 or TRBV12-4 to TRBJ1-3; D call uncertain. V was shortened by 2 bases and J by 2 bases, with 13 bases between the two germline ends. The CDR3 is 16 residues long.

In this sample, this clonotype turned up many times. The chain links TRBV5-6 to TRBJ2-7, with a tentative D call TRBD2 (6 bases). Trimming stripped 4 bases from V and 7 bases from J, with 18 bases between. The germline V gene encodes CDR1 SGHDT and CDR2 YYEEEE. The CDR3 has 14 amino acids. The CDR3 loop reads CASSRPGGGNEQYF. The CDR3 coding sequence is TGTGCCAGCAGCCGCCCGGGCGGCGGGAATGAGCAGTACTTC.

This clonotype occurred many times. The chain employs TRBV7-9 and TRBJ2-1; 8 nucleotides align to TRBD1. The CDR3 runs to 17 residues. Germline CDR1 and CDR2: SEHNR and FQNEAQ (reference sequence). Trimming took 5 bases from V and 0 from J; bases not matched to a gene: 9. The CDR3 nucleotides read TGTGCCAGCAGCGCCGATGGACAGGGTAGCTCCTACAATGAGCAGTTCTTC. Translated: CASSADGQGSSYNEQFF.

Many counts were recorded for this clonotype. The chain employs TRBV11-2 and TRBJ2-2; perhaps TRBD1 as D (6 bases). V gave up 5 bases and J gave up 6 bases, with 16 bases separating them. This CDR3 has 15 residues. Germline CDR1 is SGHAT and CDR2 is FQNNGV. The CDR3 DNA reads TGTGCCAGCAGCCCGGTCAGGGGCTCTTCCGGGGAGCTGTTTTTT. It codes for CASSPVRGSSGELFF.

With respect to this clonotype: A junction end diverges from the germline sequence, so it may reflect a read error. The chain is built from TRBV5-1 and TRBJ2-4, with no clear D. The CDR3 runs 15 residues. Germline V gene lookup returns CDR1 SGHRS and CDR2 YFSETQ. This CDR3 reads CASSLGGVGKNIQYF. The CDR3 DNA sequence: TGTGCCAGCAGCTTGGGTGGGGTCGGCAAAAACATTCAGTACTTC.

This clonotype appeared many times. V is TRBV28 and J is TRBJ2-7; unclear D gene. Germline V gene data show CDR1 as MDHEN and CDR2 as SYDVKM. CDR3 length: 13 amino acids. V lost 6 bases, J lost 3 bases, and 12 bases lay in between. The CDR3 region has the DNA TGTGCCAGCAGACCAGCCTCTCGCTACGAGCAGTACTTC. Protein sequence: CASRPASRYEQYF.

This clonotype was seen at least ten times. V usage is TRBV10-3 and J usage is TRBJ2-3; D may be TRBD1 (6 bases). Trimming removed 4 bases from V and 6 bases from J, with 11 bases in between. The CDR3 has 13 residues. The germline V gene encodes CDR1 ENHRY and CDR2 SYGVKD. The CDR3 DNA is TGTGCCATCAGTGTACAGGGATACGATACGCAGTATTTT. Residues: CAISVQGYDTQYF.

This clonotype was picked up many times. Written as DNA, the CDR3 is TGTGCCAGCAGTTACGTCGAGGGACAGGGGTTTTACGAGCAGTACTTC. It translates to CASSYVEGQGFYEQYF. The chain couples TRBV6-5 to TRBJ2-7; TRBD1 agrees at 10 bases. CDR3 length: 16 residues. Germline V gene lookup returns CDR1 MNHEY and CDR2 SVGAGI. J was trimmed by 4 bases and V by 2 bases; bases with no gene match: 8.

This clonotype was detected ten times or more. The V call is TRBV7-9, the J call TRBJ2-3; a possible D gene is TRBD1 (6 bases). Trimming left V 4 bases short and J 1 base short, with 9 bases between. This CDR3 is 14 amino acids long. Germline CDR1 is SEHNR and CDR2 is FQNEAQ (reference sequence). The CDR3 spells CASSWGPGTDTQYF. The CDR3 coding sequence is TGTGCCAGCAGCTGGGGGCCGGGCACAGATACGCAGTATTTT.

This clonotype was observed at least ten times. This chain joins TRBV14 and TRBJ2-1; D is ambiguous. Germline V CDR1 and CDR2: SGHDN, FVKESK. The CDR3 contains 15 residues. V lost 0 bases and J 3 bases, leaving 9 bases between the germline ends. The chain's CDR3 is CASSQEPQDYNEQFF. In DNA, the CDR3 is TGTGCCAGCAGCCAAGAGCCCCAGGACTACAATGAGCAGTTCTTC. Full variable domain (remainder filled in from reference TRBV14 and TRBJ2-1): EAGVTQFPSHSVIEKGQTVTLRCDPISGHDNLYWYRRVMGKEIKFLLHFVKESKQDESGMPNNRFLAERTGGTYSTLKVQPAELEDSGVYFCASSQEPQDYNEQFFGPGTRLTVL.

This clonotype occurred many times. The CDR3 protein is CASRQASTDTQYF. In DNA form, the CDR3 reads TGTGCCAGCAGACAGGCGTCCACAGATACGCAGTATTTT. The chain employs TRBV27 and TRBJ2-3; TRBD1 is a possible D gene (5 bases). V was cut by 6 bases and J by 2 bases, with 9 bases left in between. The CDR3 covers 13 residues. The germline CDR1 and CDR2 sequences are MNHEY and SMNVEV (reference sequence).

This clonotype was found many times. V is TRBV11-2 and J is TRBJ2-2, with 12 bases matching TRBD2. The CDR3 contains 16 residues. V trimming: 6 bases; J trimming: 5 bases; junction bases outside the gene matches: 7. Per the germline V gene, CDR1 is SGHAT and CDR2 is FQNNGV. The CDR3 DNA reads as TGTGCCAGCAGTACCACTAGCGGGGGGAATACCGGGGAGCTGTTTTTT. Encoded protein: CASSTTSGGNTGELFF.

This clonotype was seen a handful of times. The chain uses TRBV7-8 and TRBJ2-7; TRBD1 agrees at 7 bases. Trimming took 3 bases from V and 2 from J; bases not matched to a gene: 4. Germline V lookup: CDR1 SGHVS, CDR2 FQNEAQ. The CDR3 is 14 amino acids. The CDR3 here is CASSFMGQTYEQYF. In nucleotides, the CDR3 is TGTGCCAGCAGCTTCATGGGACAGACCTACGAGCAGTACTTC.

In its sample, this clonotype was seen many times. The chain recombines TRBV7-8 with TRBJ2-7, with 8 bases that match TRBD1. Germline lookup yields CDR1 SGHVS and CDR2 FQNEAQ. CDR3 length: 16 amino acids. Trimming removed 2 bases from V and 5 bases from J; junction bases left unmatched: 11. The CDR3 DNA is TGTGCCAGCAGCTTACACCCCGGGACAGGAGTTAACGAGCAGTACTTC. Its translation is CASSLHPGTGVNEQYF.

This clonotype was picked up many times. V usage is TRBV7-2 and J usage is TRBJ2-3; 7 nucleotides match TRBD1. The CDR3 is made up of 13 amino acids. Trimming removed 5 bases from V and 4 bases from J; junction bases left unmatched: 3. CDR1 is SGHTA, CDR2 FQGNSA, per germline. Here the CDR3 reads CASSPQGSDTQYF. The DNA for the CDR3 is TGTGCCAGCAGCCCACAGGGGTCAGATACGCAGTATTTT. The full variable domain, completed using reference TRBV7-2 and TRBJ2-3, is GAGVSQSPSNKVTEKGKDVELRCDPISGHTALYWYRQSLGQGLEFLIYFQGNSAPDKSGLPSDRFSAERTGGSVSTLTIQRTQQEDSAVYLCASSPQGSDTQYFGPGTRLTVL.

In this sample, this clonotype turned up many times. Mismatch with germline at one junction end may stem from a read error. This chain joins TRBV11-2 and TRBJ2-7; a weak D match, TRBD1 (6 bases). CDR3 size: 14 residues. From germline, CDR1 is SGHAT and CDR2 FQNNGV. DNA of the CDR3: TGTGCCAGCAGCCTAGACAGGCTTTTCTACGAGCAGTACTTC. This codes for CASSLDRLFYEQYF. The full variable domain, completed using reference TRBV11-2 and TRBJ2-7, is EAGVAQSPRYKIIEKRQSVAFWCNPISGHATLYWYQQILGQGPKLLIQFQNNGVVDDSQLPKDRFSAERLKGVDSTLKIQPAKLEDSAVYLCASSLDRLFYEQYFGPGTRLTVT.

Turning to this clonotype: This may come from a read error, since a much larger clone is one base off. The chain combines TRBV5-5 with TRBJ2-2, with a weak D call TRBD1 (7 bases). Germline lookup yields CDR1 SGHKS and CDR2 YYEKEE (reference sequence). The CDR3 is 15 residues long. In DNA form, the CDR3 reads TGTGCCAGCAACAGGGGAGAGTCGAACACCGGGGGGCTGTTTTTT. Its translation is CASNRGESNTGGLFF.